This T cell receptor beta chain derives from a study of response to subunit inactivated influenza vaccine. Findings of the study overall: With each seasonal influenza vaccination, the authors suggested, few new T cells are recruited.

Using its own MiXCR run on the RT-PCR reads, TCRdb lists one record per CDR3 protein. The repertoire holds hundreds of thousands of distinct CDR3 sequences, about 14% seen once, with around 7.6% in the top ten. Trimming left V 5 bases short and J 0 bases short, with 11 bases between. Germline lookup yields CDR1 SGHTA and CDR2 FQGNSA. The CDR3 extends over 15 amino acids. On this clonotype itself: No antigen is known for it.

The receptor was isolated from a man aged 45-65 years who received an inactivated influenza vaccine. This specimen consisted of PBMCs from blood, obtained 14 to 15 days before vaccination. V is TRBV7-2 and J is TRBJ2-1; D uncertain. The CDR3 nucleotides read TGTGCCAGCAGCCAGACGGCTAGCTCCTACAATGAGCAGTTCTTC. Its protein product is CASSQTASSYNEQFF.